The text below deals with one T cell receptor beta chain. The ends were cut back, 6 bases at V and 6 bases at J, with 16 bases in the middle. The CDR3 length is 14 residues. Germline CDR1 and CDR2: SNHLY and FYNNEI. This entry belongs to a study of control samples from healthy donors and cancer patients. Assay: immunoSEQ multiplex PCR; the TCRdb copy retains only in-frame clones and omits some. Of just over 150,000 clones detected, approximately 94% appear once; the ten largest clones hold 8.5%. This sequence originates from a woman between 40 and 50 years old in good health. What was sequenced was blood. The rearrangement joins TRBV2 to TRBJ2-3, with D possibly TRBD2 on 5 matching bases. CDR3 loop: CASRREGVADTQYF. The CDR3 region has the DNA TGTGCCAGCAGGCGAGAGGGAGTAGCTGATACGCAGTATTTT. The full variable domain, completed using reference TRBV2 and TRBJ2-3, is EPEVTQTPSHQVTQMGQEVILRCVPISNHLYFYWYRQILGQKVEFLVSFYNNEISEKSEIFDDQFSVERPDGSNFTLKIRSTKLEDSAMYFCASRREGVADTQYFGPGTRLTVL.